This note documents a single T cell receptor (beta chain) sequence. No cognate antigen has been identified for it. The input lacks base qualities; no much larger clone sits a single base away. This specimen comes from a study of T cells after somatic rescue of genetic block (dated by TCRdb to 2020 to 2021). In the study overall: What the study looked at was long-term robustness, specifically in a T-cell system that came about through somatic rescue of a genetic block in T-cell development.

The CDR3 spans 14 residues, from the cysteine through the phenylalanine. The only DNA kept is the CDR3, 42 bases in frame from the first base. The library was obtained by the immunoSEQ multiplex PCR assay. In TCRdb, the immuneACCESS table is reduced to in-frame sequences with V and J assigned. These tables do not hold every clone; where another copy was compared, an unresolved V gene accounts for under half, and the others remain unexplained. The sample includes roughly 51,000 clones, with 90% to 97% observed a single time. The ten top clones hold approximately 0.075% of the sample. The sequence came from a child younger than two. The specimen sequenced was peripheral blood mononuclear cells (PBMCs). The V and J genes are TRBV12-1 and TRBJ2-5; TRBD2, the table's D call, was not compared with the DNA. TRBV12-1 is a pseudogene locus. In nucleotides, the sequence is TGTGCCAGCAGCTTTTTCGGTGAGTATGCGACCCAGTACTTC. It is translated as CASSFFGEYATQYF.